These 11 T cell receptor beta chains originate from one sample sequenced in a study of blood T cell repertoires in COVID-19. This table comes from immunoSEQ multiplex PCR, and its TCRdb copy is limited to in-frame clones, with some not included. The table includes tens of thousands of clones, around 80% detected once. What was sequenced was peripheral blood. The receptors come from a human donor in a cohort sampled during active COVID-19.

CDR3 nucleotides: TGTGCCAGCAGCGTGGGGGGCCGGTCAGATACGCAGTATTTT. The encoded protein is CASSVGGRSDTQYF. The chain joins TRBV5-4 to TRBJ2-3; tentatively, D is TRBD1 or TRBD2 (6 bases each). The CDR3 contains 14 residues. V gave up 4 bases and J gave up 4 bases, with 13 bases separating them. Per the germline V gene, CDR1 is SGHNT and CDR2 is YYREEE (reference sequence).

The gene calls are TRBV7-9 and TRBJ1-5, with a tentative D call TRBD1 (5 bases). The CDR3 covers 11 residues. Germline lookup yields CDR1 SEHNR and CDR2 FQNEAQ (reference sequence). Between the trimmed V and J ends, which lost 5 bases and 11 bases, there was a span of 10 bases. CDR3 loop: CASSRDSTQHF. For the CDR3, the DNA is TGTGCCAGCAGCCGAGACAGTACCCAGCATTTT.

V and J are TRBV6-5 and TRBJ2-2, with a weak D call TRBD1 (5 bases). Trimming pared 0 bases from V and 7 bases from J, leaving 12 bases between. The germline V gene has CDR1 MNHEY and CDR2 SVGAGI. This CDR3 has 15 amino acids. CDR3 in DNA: TGTGCCAGCAGTTACTCTGCAGGGAAAGGCGGGGAGCTGTTTTTT. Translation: CASSYSAGKGGELFF.

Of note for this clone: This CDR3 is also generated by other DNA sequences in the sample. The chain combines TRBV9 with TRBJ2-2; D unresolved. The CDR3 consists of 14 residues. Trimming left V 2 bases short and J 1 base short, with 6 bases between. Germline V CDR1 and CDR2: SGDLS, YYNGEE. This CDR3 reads CASSVGGNTGELFF. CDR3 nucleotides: TGTGCCAGCAGCGTCGGCGGGAACACCGGGGAGCTGTTTTTT. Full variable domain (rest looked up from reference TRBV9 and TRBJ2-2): DSGVTQTPKHLITATGQRVTLRCSPRSGDLSVYWYQQSLDQGLQFLIQYYNGEERAKGNILERFSAQQFPDLHSELNLSSLELGDSALYFCASSVGGNTGELFFGEGSRLTVL.

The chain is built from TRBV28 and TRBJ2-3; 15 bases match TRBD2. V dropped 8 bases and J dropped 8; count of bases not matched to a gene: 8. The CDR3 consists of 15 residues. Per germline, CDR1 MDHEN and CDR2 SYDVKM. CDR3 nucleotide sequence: TGTGCCAGCGCGCCCGGACTAGCGGGAGGGGGTACGCAGTATTTT. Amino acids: CASAPGLAGGGTQYF.

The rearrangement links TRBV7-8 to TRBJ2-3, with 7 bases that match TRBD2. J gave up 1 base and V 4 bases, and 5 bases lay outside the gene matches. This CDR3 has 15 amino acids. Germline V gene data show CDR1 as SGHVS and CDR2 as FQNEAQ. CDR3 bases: TGTGCCAGCAGCTCATATAGCGGGCGCACAGATACGCAGTATTTT. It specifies CASSSYSGRTDTQYF.

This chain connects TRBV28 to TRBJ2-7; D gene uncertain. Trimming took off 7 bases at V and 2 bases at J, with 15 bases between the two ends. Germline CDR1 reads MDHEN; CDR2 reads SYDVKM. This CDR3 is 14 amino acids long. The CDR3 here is CASTNAPTPYEQYF. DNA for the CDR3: TGTGCCAGCACTAACGCCCCGACTCCCTACGAGCAGTACTTC.

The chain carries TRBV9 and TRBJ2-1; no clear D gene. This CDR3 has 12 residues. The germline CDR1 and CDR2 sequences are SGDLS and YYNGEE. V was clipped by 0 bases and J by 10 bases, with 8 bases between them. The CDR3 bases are TGTGCCAGCAGCGTAGAAGACGGGGAGCAGTTCTTC. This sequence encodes CASSVEDGEQFF.

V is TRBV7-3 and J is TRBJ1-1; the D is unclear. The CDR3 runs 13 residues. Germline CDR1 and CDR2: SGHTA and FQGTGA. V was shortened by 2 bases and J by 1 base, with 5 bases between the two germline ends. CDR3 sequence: CASSLGWNTEAFF. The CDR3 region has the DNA TGTGCCAGCAGCTTAGGCTGGAACACTGAAGCTTTCTTT.

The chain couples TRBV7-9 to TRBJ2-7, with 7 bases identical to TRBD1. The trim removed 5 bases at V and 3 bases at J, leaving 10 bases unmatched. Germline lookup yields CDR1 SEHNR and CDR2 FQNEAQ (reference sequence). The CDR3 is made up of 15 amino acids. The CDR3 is CASSPEWTGSYEQYF. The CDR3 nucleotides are TGTGCCAGCAGCCCCGAATGGACAGGTAGCTACGAGCAGTACTTC.

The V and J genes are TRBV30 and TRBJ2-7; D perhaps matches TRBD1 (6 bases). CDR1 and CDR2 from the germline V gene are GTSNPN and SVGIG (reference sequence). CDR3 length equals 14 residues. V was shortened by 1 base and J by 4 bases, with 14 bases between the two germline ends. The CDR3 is CAWSDTGIWYEQYF. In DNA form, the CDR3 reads TGTGCCTGGAGTGATACAGGGATCTGGTACGAGCAGTACTTC.